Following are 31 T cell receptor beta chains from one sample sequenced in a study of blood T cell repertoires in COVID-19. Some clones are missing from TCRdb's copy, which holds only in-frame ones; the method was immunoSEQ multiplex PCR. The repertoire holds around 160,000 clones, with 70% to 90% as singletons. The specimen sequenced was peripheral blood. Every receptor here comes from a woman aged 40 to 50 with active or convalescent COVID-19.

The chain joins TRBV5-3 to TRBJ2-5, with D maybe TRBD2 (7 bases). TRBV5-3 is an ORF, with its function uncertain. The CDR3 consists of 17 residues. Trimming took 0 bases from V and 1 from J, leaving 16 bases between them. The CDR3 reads CARSLEAGAHPQETQYF. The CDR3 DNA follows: TGTGCCAGAAGCTTGGAGGCGGGGGCCCACCCCCAAGAGACCCAGTACTTC.

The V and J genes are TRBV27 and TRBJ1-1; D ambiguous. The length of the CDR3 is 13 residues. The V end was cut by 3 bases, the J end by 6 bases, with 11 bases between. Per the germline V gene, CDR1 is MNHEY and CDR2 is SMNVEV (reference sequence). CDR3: CASSLVPGAEAFF. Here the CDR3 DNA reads TGTGCCAGCAGTTTGGTTCCCGGGGCTGAAGCTTTCTTT.

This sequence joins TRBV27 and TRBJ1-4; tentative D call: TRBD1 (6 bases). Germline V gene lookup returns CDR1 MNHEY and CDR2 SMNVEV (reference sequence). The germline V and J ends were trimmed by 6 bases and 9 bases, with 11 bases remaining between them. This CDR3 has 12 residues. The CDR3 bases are TGTGCCAGCAGCCCGGACAGCAAAAAACTGTTTTTT. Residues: CASSPDSKKLFF. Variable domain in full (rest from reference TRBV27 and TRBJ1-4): EAQVTQNPRYLITVTGKKLTVTCSQNMNHEYMSWYRQDPGLGLRQIYYSMNVEVTDKGDVPEGYKVSRKEKRNFPLILESPSPNQTSLYFCASSPDSKKLFFGSGTQLSVL.

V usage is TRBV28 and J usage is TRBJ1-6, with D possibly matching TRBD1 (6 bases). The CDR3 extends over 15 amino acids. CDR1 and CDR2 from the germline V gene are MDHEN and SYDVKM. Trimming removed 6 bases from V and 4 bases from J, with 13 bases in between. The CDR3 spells CASSPRQEYNSPLHF. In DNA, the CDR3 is TGTGCCAGCAGCCCCCGACAGGAGTATAATTCACCCCTCCACTTT.

CDR3 in DNA: TGTGCCAGCAGTTACCTAGCGGGGCGGAGAACTGAAGCTTTCTTT. This codes for CASSYLAGRRTEAFF. This chain joins TRBV6-6 and TRBJ1-1; D perhaps matches TRBD1 (5 bases). Trimming cost V 2 bases and J 5 bases, with 15 bases left between them. The CDR3 extends over 15 amino acids. Germline CDR1 is MNHNY and CDR2 is SVGAGI (reference sequence).

This chain's CDR3 is CATPHSGTTDTQYF. The CDR3 coding sequence is TGTGCCACCCCCCATTCCGGGACTACAGATACGCAGTATTTT. The gene calls are TRBV24-1 and TRBJ2-3; possibly TRBD2 for D (6 bases). Germline-derived CDR1 and CDR2 are KGHDR and SFDVKD. The CDR3 is 14 amino acids. Trimming stripped 9 bases from V and 3 bases from J, with 15 bases between.

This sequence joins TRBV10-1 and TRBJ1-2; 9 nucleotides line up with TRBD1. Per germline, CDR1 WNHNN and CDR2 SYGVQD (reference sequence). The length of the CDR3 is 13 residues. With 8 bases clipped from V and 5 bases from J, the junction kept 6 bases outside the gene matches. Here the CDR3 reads CASQRGQGYGYTF. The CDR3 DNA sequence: TGCGCCAGCCAACGGGGACAGGGTTATGGCTACACCTTC.

Here the CDR3 reads CATSEGWWTEAFF. CDR3 bases: TGTGCCACCTCAGAGGGATGGTGGACTGAAGCTTTCTTT. J is TRBJ1-1 and V is TRBV12-3 or TRBV12-4, with D unresolved. Between the trimmed V and J ends, which lost 10 bases and 5 bases, there was a span of 17 bases. This CDR3 is built from 13 residues.

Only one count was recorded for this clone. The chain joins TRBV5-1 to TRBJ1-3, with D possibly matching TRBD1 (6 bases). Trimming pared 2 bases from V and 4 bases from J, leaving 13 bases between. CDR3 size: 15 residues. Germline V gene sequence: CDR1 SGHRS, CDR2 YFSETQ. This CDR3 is CASSFRTGYGNTIYF. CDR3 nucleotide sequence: TGCGCCAGCAGCTTTCGAACAGGGTACGGAAACACCATATATTTT.

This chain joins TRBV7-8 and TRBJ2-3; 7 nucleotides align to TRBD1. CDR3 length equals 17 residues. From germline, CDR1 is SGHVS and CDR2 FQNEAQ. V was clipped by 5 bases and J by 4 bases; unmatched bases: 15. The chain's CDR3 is CASSPSLTGFVPDTQYF. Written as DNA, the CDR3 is TGTGCCAGCAGCCCCAGTCTGACAGGGTTCGTCCCAGATACGCAGTATTTT.

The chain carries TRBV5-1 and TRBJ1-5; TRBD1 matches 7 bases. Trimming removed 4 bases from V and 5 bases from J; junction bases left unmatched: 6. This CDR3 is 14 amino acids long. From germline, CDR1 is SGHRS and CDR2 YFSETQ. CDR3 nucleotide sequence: TGCGCCAGCAGCCCTGGGACAGTCGATCAGCCCCAGCATTTT. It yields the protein CASSPGTVDQPQHF.

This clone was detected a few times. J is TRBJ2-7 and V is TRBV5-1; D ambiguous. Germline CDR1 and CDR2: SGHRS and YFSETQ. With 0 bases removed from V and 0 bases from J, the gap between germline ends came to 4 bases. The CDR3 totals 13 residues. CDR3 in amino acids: CASSLASSYEQYF. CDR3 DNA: TGCGCCAGCAGCTTGGCCAGCTCCTACGAGCAGTACTTC.

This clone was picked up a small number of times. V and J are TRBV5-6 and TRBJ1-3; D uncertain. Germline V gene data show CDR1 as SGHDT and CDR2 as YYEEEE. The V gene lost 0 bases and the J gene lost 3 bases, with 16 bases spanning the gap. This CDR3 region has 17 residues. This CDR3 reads CASSLAEGSPIGNTIYF. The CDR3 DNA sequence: TGTGCCAGCAGCTTGGCCGAGGGTAGCCCAATTGGAAACACCATATATTTT. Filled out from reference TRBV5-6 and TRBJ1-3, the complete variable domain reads DAGVTQSPTHLIKTRGQQVTLRCSPKSGHDTVSWYQQALGQGPQFIFQYYEEEERQRGNFPDRFSGHQFPNYSSELNVNALLLGDSALYLCASSLAEGSPIGNTIYFGEGSWLTVV.

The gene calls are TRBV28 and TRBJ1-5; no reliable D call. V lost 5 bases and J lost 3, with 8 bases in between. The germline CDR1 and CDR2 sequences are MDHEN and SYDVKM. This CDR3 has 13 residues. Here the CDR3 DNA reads TGTGCCAGCAGTACGAGGGCCAATCAGCCCCAGCATTTT. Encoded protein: CASSTRANQPQHF.

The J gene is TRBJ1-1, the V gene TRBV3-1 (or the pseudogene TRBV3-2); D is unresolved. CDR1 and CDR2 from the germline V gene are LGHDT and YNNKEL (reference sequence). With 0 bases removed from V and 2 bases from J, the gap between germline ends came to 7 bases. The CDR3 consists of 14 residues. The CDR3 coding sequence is TGTGCCAGCAGCCAAGACCCCCTAAACACTGAAGCTTTCTTT. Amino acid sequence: CASSQDPLNTEAFF.

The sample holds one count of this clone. The CDR3 DNA follows: TGTGCCAGCAGCCCCGGGACAGGGGTTAGGTACTTC. It encodes CASSPGTGVRYF. The V gene is TRBV5-8, the J gene TRBJ2-7; 10 positions match TRBD1. Trimming took 4 bases from V and 12 from J; bases not matched to a gene: 7. This CDR3 spans 12 amino acids. The germline V gene encodes CDR1 SGHTS and CDR2 YDEGEE.

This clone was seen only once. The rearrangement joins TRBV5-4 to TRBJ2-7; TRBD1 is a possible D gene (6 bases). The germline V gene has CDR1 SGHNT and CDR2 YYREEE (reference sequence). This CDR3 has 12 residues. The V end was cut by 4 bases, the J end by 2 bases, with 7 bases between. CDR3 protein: CASSRDTYEQYF. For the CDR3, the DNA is TGTGCCAGCAGCCGGGACACCTACGAGCAGTACTTC.

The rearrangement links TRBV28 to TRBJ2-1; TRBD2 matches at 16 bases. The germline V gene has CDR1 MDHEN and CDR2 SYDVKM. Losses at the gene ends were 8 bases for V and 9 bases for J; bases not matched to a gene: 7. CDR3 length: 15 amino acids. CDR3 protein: CASLGLAGGQGEQFF. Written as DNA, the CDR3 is TGTGCCAGCCTGGGACTAGCGGGGGGGCAGGGTGAGCAGTTCTTC.

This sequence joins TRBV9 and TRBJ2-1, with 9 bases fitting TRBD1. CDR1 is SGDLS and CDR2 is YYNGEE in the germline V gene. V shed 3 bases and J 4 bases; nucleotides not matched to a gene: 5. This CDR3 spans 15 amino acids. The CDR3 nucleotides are TGTGCCAGCAGCGCGCCGGGACAGGGTTACAATGAGCAGTTCTTC. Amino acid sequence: CASSAPGQGYNEQFF.

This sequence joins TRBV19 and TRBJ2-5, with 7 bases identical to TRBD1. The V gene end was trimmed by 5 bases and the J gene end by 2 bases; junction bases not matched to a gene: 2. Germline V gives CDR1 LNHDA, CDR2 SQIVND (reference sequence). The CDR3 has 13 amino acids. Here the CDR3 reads CASSYRGQETQYF. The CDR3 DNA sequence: TGTGCCAGTAGTTACAGGGGACAAGAGACCCAGTACTTC. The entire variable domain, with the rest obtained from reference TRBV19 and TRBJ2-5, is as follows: DGGITQSPKYLFRKEGQNVTLSCEQNLNHDAMYWYRQDPGQGLRLIYYSQIVNDFQKGDIAEGYSVSREKKESFPLTVTSAQKNPTAFYLCASSYRGQETQYFGPGTRLLVL.

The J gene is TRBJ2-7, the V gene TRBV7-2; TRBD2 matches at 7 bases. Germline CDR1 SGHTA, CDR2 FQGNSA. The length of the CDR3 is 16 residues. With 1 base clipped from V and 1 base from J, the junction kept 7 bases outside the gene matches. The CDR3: CASSLGGSGRSYEQYF. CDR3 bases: TGTGCCAGCAGCTTAGGGGGTAGCGGGCGTTCCTACGAGCAGTACTTC. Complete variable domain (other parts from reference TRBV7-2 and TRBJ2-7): GAGVSQSPSNKVTEKGKDVELRCDPISGHTALYWYRQSLGQGLEFLIYFQGNSAPDKSGLPSDRFSAERTGGSVSTLTIQRTQQEDSAVYLCASSLGGSGRSYEQYFGPGTRLTVT.

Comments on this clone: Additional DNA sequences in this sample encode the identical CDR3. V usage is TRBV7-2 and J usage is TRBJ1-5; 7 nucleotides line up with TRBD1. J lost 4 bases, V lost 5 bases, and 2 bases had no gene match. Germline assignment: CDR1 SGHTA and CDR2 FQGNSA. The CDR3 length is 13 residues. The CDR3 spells CASSLQGNQPQHF. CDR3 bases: TGTGCCAGCAGCCTACAGGGGAATCAGCCCCAGCATTTT.

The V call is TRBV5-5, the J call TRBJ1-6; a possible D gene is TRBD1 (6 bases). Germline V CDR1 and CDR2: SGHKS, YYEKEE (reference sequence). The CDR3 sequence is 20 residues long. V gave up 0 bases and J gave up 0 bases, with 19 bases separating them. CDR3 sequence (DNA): TGTGCCAGCAGCTTGGAGTACAGGGACCTCCATAGCTCCTATAATTCACCCCTCCACTTT. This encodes CASSLEYRDLHSSYNSPLHF.

The CDR3 bases are TGTGCCAGCAGCCTAAAGACAGGGAACTCCTACGAGCAGTACTTC. It yields the protein CASSLKTGNSYEQYF. The rearrangement links TRBV5-4 to TRBJ2-7; 7 nucleotides line up with TRBD1. Germline CDR1 and CDR2: SGHNT and YYREEE (reference sequence). The V gene end was trimmed by 4 bases and the J gene end by 0 bases; junction bases not matched to a gene: 7. The CDR3 length is 15 residues.

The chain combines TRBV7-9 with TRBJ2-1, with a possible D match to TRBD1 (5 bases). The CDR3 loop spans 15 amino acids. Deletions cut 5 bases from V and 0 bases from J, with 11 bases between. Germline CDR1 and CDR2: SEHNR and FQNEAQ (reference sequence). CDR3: CASSQPQGSYNEQFF. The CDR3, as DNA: TGTGCCAGCAGCCAGCCCCAGGGCTCCTACAATGAGCAGTTCTTC.

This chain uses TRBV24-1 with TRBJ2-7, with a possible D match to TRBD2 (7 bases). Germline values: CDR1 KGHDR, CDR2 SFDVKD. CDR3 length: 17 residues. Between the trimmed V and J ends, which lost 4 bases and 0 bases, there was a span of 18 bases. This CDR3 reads CATSDSLGRGASYEQYF. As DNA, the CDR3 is TGTGCCACCAGTGACTCGTTGGGCCGGGGGGCCTCCTACGAGCAGTACTTC.

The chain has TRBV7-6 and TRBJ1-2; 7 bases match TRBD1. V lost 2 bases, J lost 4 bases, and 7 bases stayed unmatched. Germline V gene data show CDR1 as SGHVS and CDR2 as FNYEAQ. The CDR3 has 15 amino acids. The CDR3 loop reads CASSLRQGGFYGYTF. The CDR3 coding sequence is TGTGCCAGCAGCTTAAGACAGGGCGGATTCTATGGCTACACCTTC. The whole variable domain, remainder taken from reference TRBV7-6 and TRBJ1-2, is GAGVSQSPRYKVTKRGQDVALRCDPISGHVSLYWYRQALGQGPEFLTYFNYEAQQDKSGLPNDRFSAERPEGSISTLTIQRTEQRDSAMYRCASSLRQGGFYGYTFGSGTRLTVV.

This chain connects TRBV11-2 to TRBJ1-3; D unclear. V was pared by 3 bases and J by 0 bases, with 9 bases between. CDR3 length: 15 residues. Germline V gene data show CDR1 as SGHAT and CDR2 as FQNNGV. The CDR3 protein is CASSFGFLSGNTIYF. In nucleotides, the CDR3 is TGTGCCAGCAGCTTCGGGTTCCTCTCTGGAAACACCATATATTTT.

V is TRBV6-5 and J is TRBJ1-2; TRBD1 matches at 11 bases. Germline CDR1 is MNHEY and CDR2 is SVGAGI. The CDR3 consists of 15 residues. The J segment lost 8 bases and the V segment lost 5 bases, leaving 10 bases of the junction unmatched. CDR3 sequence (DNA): TGTGCCAGCAGTCTACACGGGACAGGGGGGGAGGGCTACACCTTC. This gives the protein CASSLHGTGGEGYTF.

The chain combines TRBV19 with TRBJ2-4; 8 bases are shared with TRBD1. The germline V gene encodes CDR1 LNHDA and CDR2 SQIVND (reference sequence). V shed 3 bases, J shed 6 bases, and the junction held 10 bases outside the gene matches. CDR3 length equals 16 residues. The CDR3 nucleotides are TGTGCCAGTAGTATTGGGGTGGCAGGGGGCAGAAACATTCAGTACTTC. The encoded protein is CASSIGVAGGRNIQYF.

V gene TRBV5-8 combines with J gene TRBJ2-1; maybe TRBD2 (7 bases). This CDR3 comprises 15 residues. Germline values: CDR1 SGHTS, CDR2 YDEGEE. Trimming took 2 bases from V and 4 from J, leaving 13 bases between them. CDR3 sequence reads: CASSFGGLKYNEQFF. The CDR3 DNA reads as TGTGCCAGCAGCTTCGGGGGGCTCAAATACAATGAGCAGTTCTTC.